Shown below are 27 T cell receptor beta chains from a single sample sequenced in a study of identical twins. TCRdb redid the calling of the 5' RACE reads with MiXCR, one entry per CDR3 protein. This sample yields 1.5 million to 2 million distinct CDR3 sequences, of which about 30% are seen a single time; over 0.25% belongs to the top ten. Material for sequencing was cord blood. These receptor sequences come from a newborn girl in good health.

The CDR3, as DNA: TGCAGTGCTAGAGATGGAACGGGGCCAGGGTATGGCTACACCTTC. Its protein is CSARDGTGPGYGYTF. The chain employs TRBV20-1 and TRBJ1-2; maybe TRBD1 (5 bases). Trimming left V 0 bases short and J 5 bases short, with 16 bases between. Germline V gene sequence: CDR1 DFQATT, CDR2 SNEGSKA (reference sequence). The CDR3 spans 15 residues.

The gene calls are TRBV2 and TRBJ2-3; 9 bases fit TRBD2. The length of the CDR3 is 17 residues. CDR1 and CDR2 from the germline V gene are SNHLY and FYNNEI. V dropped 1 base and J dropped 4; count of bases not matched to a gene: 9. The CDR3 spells CASSEEGTSLQPDTQYF. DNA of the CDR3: TGTGCCAGCAGTGAAGAGGGGACTAGCTTACAGCCAGATACGCAGTATTTT.

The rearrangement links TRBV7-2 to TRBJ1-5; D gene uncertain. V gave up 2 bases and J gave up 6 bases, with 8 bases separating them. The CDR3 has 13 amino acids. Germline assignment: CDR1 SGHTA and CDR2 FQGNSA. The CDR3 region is CASSLLGVQPQHF. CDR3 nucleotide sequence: TGTGCCAGCAGCTTACTCGGAGTTCAGCCCCAGCATTTT.

CDR3: CASSYEYRVYEQYF. CDR3 bases: TGTGCCAGCAGTTACGAGTACAGGGTCTACGAGCAGTACTTC. The chain joins TRBV6-6 to TRBJ2-4, with D possibly matching TRBD1 (6 bases). TRBJ2-7 explains the end of the DNA better; the J call may be wrong. Germline V gene sequence: CDR1 MNHNY, CDR2 SVGAGI (reference sequence). CDR3 length: 14 amino acids.

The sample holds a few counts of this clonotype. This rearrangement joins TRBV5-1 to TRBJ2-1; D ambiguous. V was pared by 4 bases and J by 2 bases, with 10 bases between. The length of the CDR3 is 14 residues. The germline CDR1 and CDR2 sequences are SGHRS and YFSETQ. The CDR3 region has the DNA TGCGCCAGCAGCAGCCCCGGCCCCTACAATGAGCAGTTCTTC. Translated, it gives CASSSPGPYNEQFF.

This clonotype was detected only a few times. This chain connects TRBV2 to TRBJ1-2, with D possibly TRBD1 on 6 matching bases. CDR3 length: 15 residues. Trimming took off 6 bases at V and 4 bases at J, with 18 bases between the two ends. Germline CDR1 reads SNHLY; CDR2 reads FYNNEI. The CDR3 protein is CASRLPGGAVYGYTF. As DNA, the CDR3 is TGTGCCAGCAGGCTCCCCGGGGGGGCTGTCTATGGCTACACCTTC.

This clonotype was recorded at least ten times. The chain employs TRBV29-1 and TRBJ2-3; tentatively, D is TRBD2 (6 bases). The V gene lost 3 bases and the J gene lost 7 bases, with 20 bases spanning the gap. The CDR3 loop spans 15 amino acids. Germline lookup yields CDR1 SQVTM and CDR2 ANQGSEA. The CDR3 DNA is TGCAGCGTTGAGTGGAATTGGCGGGGCCGCCATACGCAGTATTTT. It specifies CSVEWNWRGRHTQYF.

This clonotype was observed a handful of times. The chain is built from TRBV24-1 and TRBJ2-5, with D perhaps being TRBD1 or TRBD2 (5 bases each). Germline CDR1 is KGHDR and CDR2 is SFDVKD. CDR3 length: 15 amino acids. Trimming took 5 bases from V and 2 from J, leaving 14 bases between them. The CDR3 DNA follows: TGTGCCACCAGTGCAAAACTGGGACCACAAGAGACCCAGTACTTC. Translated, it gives CATSAKLGPQETQYF.

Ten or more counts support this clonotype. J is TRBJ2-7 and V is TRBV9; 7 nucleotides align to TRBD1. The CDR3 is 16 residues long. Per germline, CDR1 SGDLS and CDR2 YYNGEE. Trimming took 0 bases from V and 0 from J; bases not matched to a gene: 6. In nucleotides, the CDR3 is TGTGCCAGCAGCGTAGGACAGGGTGCCGCCTCCTACGAGCAGTACTTC. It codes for CASSVGQGAASYEQYF. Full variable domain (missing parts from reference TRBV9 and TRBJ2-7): DSGVTQTPKHLITATGQRVTLRCSPRSGDLSVYWYQQSLDQGLQFLIQYYNGEERAKGNILERFSAQQFPDLHSELNLSSLELGDSALYFCASSVGQGAASYEQYFGPGTRLTVT.

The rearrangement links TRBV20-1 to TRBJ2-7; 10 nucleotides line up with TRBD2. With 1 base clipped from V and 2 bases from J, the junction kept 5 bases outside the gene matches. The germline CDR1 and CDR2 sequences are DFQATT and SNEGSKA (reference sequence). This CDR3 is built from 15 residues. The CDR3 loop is CSARARAGGTYEQYF. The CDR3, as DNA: TGCAGTGCTAGAGCCCGAGCGGGGGGGACCTACGAGCAGTACTTC.

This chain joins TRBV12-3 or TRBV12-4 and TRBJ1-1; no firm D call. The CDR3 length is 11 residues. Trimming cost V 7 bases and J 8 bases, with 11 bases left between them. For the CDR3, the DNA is TGTGCCAGCACCTATAGCAGGGAAGCTTTCTTT. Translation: CASTYSREAFF.

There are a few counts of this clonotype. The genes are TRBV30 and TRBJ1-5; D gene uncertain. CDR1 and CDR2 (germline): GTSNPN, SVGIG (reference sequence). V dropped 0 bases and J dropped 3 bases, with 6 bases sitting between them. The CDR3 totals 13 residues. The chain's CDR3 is CAWSVGLNQPQHF. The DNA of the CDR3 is TGTGCCTGGAGTGTAGGGCTCAATCAGCCCCAGCATTTT. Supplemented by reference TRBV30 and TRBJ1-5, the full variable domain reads SQTIHQWPATLVQPVGSPLSLECTVEGTSNPNLYWYRQAAGRGLQLLFYSVGIGQISSEVPQNLSASRPQDRQFILSSKKLLLSDSGFYLCAWSVGLNQPQHFGDGTRLSIL.

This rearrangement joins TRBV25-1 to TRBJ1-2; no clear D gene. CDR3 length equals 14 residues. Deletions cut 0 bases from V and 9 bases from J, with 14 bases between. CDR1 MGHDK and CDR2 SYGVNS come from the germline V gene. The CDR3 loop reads CASSEYGQAERYTF. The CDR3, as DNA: TGTGCCAGCAGTGAATACGGCCAGGCTGAGCGCTACACCTTC.

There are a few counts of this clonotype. CDR3: CASGLLWGRSKNIQYF. CDR3 in DNA: TGTGCTAGTGGTTTGCTTTGGGGTAGGTCCAAAAACATTCAGTACTTC. The rearrangement links TRBV12-5 to TRBJ2-4; D remains unclear. In germline, CDR1 is LGHNT, CDR2 FRNRAP. The V end was cut by 2 bases, the J end by 2 bases, with 13 bases between. The CDR3 runs 16 residues.

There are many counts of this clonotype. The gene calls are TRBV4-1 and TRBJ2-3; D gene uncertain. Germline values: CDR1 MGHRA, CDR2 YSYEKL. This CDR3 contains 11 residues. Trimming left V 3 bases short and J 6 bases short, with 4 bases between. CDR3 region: CASSHRDTQYF. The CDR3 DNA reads TGCGCCAGCAGCCACCGGGATACGCAGTATTTT.

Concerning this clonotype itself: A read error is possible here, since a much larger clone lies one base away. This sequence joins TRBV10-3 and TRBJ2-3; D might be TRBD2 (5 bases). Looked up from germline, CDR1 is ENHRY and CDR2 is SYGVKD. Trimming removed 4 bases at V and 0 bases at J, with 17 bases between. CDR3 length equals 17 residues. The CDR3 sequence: CAISGSHPSPSTDTQYF. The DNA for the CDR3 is TGTGCCATCAGTGGGTCGCATCCTAGCCCTAGCACAGATACGCAGTATTTT.

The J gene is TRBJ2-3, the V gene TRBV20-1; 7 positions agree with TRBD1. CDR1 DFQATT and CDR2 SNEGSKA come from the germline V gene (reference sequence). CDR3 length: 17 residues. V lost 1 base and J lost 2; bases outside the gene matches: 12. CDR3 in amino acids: CSARAYLRGRDTDTQYF. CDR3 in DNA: TGCAGTGCTAGAGCCTATTTAAGGGGGCGCGACACAGATACGCAGTATTTT.

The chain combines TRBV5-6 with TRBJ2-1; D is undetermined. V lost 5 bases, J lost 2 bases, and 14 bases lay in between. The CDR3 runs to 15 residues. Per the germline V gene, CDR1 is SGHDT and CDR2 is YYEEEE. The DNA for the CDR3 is TGTGCCAGCAGTTCAGCGACGAGGACCTACAATGAGCAGTTCTTC. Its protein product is CASSSATRTYNEQFF.

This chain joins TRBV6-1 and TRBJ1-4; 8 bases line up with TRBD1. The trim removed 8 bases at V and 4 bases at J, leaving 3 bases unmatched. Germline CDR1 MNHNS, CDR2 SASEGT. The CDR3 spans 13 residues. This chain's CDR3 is CASRRGRNEKLFF. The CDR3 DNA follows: TGTGCCAGCCGCAGGGGGCGTAATGAAAAACTGTTTTTT.

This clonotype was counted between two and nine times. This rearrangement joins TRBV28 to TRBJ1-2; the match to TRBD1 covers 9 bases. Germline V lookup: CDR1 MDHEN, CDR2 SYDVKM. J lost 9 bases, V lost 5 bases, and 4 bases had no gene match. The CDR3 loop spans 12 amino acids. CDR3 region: CASSGQGTSYTF. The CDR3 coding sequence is TGTGCCAGCAGTGGACAGGGGACCAGCTACACCTTC.

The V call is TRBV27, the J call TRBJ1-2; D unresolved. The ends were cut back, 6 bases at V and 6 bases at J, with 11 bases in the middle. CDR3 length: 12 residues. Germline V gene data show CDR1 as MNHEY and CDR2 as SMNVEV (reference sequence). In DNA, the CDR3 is TGTGCCAGCAGAAAAGGAGGGAATGGCTACACCTTC. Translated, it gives CASRKGGNGYTF.

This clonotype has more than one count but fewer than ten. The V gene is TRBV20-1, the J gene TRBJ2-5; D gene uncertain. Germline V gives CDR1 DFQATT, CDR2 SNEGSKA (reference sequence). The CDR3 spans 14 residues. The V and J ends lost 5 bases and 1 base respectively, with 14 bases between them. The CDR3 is CSACGRSRQETQYF. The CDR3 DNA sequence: TGCAGTGCTTGTGGACGCTCCCGCCAAGAGACCCAGTACTTC.

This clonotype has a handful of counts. CDR3 sequence reads: CSVKGTGSTEAFF. DNA for the CDR3: TGCAGCGTTAAGGGTACAGGGTCCACTGAAGCTTTCTTT. The J gene is TRBJ1-1, the V gene TRBV29-1, with D maybe TRBD1 (6 bases). CDR3 size: 13 residues. Germline V gives CDR1 SQVTM, CDR2 ANQGSEA. Trimming shortened V by 5 bases and J by 4 bases, and 14 bases separated the two germline ends.

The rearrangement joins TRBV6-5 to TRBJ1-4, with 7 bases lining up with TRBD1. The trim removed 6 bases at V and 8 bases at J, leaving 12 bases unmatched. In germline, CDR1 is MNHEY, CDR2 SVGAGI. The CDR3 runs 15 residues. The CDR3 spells CASSSPGQPPEKLFF. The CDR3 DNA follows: TGTGCCAGCAGCTCCCCGGGACAGCCGCCCGAAAAACTGTTTTTT.

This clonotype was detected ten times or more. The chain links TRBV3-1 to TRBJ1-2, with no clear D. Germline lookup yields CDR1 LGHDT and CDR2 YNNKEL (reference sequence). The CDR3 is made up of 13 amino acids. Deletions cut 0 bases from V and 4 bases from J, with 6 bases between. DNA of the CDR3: TGTGCCAGCAGCCAAGACAGGCTCTATGGCTACACCTTC. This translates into CASSQDRLYGYTF.

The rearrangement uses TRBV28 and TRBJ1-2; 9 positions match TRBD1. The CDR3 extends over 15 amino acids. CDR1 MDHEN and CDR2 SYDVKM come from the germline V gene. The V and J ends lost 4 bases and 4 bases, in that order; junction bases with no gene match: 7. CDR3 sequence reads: CASSSAGTGSYGYTF. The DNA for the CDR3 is TGTGCCAGCAGTTCTGCCGGGACAGGGAGCTATGGCTACACCTTC.

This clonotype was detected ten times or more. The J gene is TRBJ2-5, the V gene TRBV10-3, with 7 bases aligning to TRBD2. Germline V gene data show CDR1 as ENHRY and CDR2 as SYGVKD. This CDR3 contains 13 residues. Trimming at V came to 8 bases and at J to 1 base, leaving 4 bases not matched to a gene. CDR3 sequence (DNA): TGTGCCATCCGCCTAGCGGTCCAAGAGACCCAGTACTTC. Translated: CAIRLAVQETQYF.